This T cell receptor beta chain was captured in a study of CD8 T cells in acute hepatitis C reinfection. The sample's time point: naive CD8 control sorted from an acute-time-point sample. Montreal Hepatitis C Cohort donors who inject drugs were seen every 3 months. CD3, CD8 and CD45RO antibodies stained cells; a viability dye excluded dead cells. Clones were sequenced by immunoSEQ multiplex PCR, and TCRdb holds only the in-frame ones, with some missing. Here the sample spans about 38,000 clones, 70% to 90% being singletons. General observations from the study: Over 10 public clonotypes were found regardless of outcome.

To note about this clone: Its specificity is unknown.

Sequencing was carried out using naive CD8+ T cells from PBMCs. This clonotype was sampled from a woman under 30 who spontaneously cleared hepatitis C infection.

The CDR3 coding sequence is TGTGCCAGCAGTTTACTTTCGAGCGTCAGACCTGAAGCTTTCTTT. This translates into CASSLLSSVRPEAFF. The chain carries TRBV28 and TRBJ1-1; D remains ambiguous. Germline lookup yields CDR1 MDHEN and CDR2 SYDVKM. V gave up 2 bases and J gave up 6 bases, with 16 bases separating them. The CDR3 extends over 15 amino acids.